This entry features one TCR beta chain sequence. This clone was seen only a few times. There is no known antigen for this receptor. Base qualities were left out, and no much larger clone turns up one base away. This sample's time point label indicates: baseline before oral tofacitinib. Lesional scalp punch biopsies and peripheral blood were collected from alopecia areata patients. PBMCs were isolated by density centrifugation and stained for CD3, CD4 and CD8, and CD4+ and CD8+ T cells were sorted on a FACSAria. The library came from the immunoSEQ multiplex PCR assay. RNA was extracted from all samples and reverse transcribed into cDNA, which served as template for TCR sequencing. SuperScript III was used to make first-strand cDNA, primed with a 2:1 mix of oligo-dT and random hexamers. A synthetic immune receptor repertoire was used to measure amplification bias, and any remaining bias was corrected computationally. The study's processing was this. Raw reads were preprocessed to remove errors, and CDR3 was defined by IMGT conventions from the conserved cysteine to phenylalanine. To get clonality, Shannon entropy was normalized by log2 of the number of productive unique TCRs and the result was subtracted from 1. Whether each scalp clone was CD4 or CD8 was inferred by checking scalp TCRbeta sequences against the CD4 and CD8 repertoires from sorted blood. TCRdb limited this immuneACCESS table to in-frame rearrangements with V and J called. A share of clones is missing; checked studies link under half to unresolved V genes, and the rest is unexplained. D and trimming were read from the DNA, whereas the V and J calls and clone size are those reported in that table. This sample has more than 200,000 clones in its table, and around two thirds of those were observed once. The ten largest make up roughly 1.2% of the sample.

This specimen belongs to a study of CD8+ T cells in alopecia areata (dated by TCRdb to between 2017 and 2018). Regarding the research as a whole: Treated patients were enrolled in an open-label pilot trial of oral tofacitinib, 5 to 10 mg twice daily, for moderate-to-severe alopecia areata. Tofacitinib was administered for 6 to 18 months, and 6 months of follow-up off drug were then conducted to assess delayed response and recurrence. In both human patients and the C3H/HeJ mouse model, the study applied high-throughput TCRbeta sequencing to look at T cell clonal expansion in alopecia areata. On the human side, TCRbeta sequencing was run on scalp tissue and on sorted CD4+ and CD8+ peripheral blood T cells from healthy controls and from alopecia areata patients with either patchy or totalis/universalis disease. Patients on tofacitinib were biopsied at baseline and after 4 and 24 weeks of treatment, and several of the patients also had a later scalp biopsy. Clonality in the scalp was compared among normal scalp (n=4), patchy alopecia areata scalp (n=8), and alopecia totalis/universalis scalp (n=8). RNA was obtained with the PAXgene miRNA kit for fixed scalp, the miRNeasy kit for PBMCs, and the RNeasy kit for mouse skin. TCRbeta CDR3 regions were amplified by immunoSEQ multiplex PCR with 35 Vbeta forward and 13 Jbeta reverse primers.

Beyond this particular receptor, the publication reports: Compared with normal scalp, lesional scalp, particularly in alopecia totalis/universalis, had higher clonality and more expanded CD8+ clones, which suggests antigenic drive. Unlike mouse skin, where gammadelta T cells dominate, normal human skin contains resident alphabeta T cells that get sequenced too, which complicates analysis of the scalp TCR repertoire. Shared TCR sequences between patients were less evident than in mice, which may be partly attributable to HLA diversity in the patient population.

The germline V gene (reference sequence) gives CDR1 as GTSNPN and CDR2 as SVGIG. The CDR3 spans 13 residues, from the cysteine through the phenylalanine. The read is trimmed to its CDR3 DNA, 39 bases read in frame from base 1. V lost 5 bases and J lost 0 bases; the stretch between them is 8 bases long. The sample in question was CD4+ T cells sorted from blood, obtained at week 0. The chain is made from TRBV30 and TRBJ2-1; possibly the D gene is TRBD1, per 6 matching bases. This TCR was recovered from a human donor with alopecia areata. The DNA sequence reads TGTGCCTGGCAGGGGACCTCCTACAATGAGCAGTTCTTC. It is translated as CAWQGTSYNEQFF.